Presented here are 8 T cell receptor beta chains from one specimen sequenced in a study of T cell repertoires in cytomegalovirus infection. TCRdb fed the reads into MiXCR, producing one record per CDR3 protein. This sample yields fewer than 200,000 distinct CDR3 sequences, of which roughly 22% are seen a single time; roughly 25% belongs to the top ten. The antigens of these receptors remain unknown. The input for sequencing was CD8+ T cells from cultured PBMCs, taken from culture after CMV antigen stimulation. These receptors came from a human donor in good health (CMV status not recorded). Some clones in this sample may be carry-over from other donors' samples.

The chain couples TRBV7-2 to TRBJ1-2; D gene unclear. With 6 bases removed from V and 6 bases from J, the gap between germline ends came to 17 bases. Germline values: CDR1 SGHTA, CDR2 FQGNSA. The CDR3 loop spans 14 amino acids. This CDR3 is CASRSKGGRHGYTF. Written as DNA, the CDR3 is TGTGCCAGCAGATCTAAAGGTGGTCGTCATGGCTACACCTTC. Full variable domain (outside the CDR3, taken from reference TRBV7-2 and TRBJ1-2): GAGVSQSPSNKVTEKGKDVELRCDPISGHTALYWYRQSLGQGLEFLIYFQGNSAPDKSGLPSDRFSAERTGGSVSTLTIQRTQQEDSAVYLCASRSKGGRHGYTFGSGTRLTVV.

The V and J genes are TRBV4-3 and TRBJ2-1; 12 positions agree with TRBD2. CDR1 and CDR2 from the germline V gene are LGHNA and YSLEER. The trim removed 2 bases at V and 4 bases at J, leaving 3 bases unmatched. This CDR3 spans 16 amino acids. The CDR3, as DNA: TGCGCCAGCAGCCAACTAGCGGGGGGGATTTACAATGAGCAGTTCTTC. This codes for CASSQLAGGIYNEQFF.

V is TRBV12-3 or TRBV12-4 and J is TRBJ1-6, with TRBD1 matching over 8 bases. V gave up 5 bases and J gave up 7 bases; unmatched junction bases: 10. CDR3 length equals 16 residues. The chain's CDR3 is CASSPWTGSGNSPLHF. The DNA of the CDR3 is TGTGCCAGCAGTCCCTGGACAGGGTCCGGGAATTCACCCCTCCACTTT.

The rearrangement links TRBV5-6 to TRBJ2-7; D gene unclear. This CDR3 region has 12 residues. V was cut by 2 bases and J by 3 bases, with 6 bases left in between. Per the germline V gene, CDR1 is SGHDT and CDR2 is YYEEEE. This CDR3 reads CASSFSGYEQYF. In DNA, the CDR3 is TGTGCCAGCAGCTTCTCGGGCTACGAGCAGTACTTC.

CDR3 amino acids: CASSLASGRAKNIQYF. The CDR3 DNA is TGTGCCAGCAGCTTAGCGAGCGGGAGGGCCAAAAACATTCAGTACTTC. The rearrangement joins TRBV7-2 to TRBJ2-4; 9 bases line up with TRBD2. The CDR3 is 16 residues long. The V gene end was trimmed by 0 bases and the J gene end by 1 base; junction bases not matched to a gene: 1. The germline V gene encodes CDR1 SGHTA and CDR2 FQGNSA.

The chain links TRBV7-8 to TRBJ2-1; D is perhaps TRBD1 or TRBD2 (5 bases each). The CDR3 spans 16 residues. Trimming removed 5 bases at V and 4 bases at J, with 18 bases between. Looked up from germline, CDR1 is SGHVS and CDR2 is FQNEAQ. In DNA, the CDR3 is TGTGCCAGCAGCACCCCGGACGAGGGGATATACAATGAGCAGTTCTTC. It specifies CASSTPDEGIYNEQFF. Filled out from reference TRBV7-8 and TRBJ2-1, the complete variable domain reads GAGVSQSPRYKVAKRGQDVALRCDPISGHVSLFWYQQALGQGPEFLTYFQNEAQLDKSGLPSDRFFAERPEGSVSTLKIQRTQQEDSAVYLCASSTPDEGIYNEQFFGPGTRLTVL.

The gene calls are TRBV7-9 and TRBJ1-4, with D unclear. The CDR3 totals 15 residues. The V and J ends lost 4 bases and 7 bases respectively, with 16 bases between them. The germline V gene encodes CDR1 SEHNR and CDR2 FQNEAQ (reference sequence). CDR3 DNA: TGTGCCAGCAGCTCCCCCCAGGAGGGAAGTGAAAAACTGTTTTTT. The encoded protein is CASSSPQEGSEKLFF.

The chain joins TRBV4-3 to TRBJ2-3; no clear D. Germline CDR1 and CDR2: LGHNA and YSLEER. The CDR3 loop spans 12 amino acids. Trimming pared 2 bases from V and 5 bases from J, leaving 5 bases between. The CDR3: CASSQWGDTQYF. CDR3 coding DNA: TGCGCCAGCAGCCAATGGGGAGATACGCAGTATTTT.